These 19 T cell receptor beta chains originate from one sample sequenced in a study of brain T cells in children with intractable seizures. The protocol was immunoSEQ multiplex PCR, while the TCRdb copy is restricted to in-frame clones and leaves out a portion. The sample records 110,000 or so clones, approximately 94% being singletons. The starting material was peripheral blood, obtained at surgery. The source of these receptors is a boy younger than two with hemimegalencephaly and intractable seizures.

This rearrangement joins TRBV7-9 to TRBJ1-4; D remains unclear. With 1 base removed from V and 4 bases from J, the gap between germline ends came to 7 bases. The CDR3 loop spans 14 amino acids. Germline loops: CDR1 SEHNR, CDR2 FQNEAQ (reference sequence). In DNA form, the CDR3 reads TGTGCCAGCAGCTTAGGACGGAATAATGAAAAACTGTTTTTT. As protein: CASSLGRNNEKLFF.

The chain recombines TRBV11-2 with TRBJ2-2; D is unresolved. Trimming pared 6 bases from V and 5 bases from J, leaving 19 bases between. CDR3 length: 16 amino acids. Germline V lookup: CDR1 SGHAT, CDR2 FQNNGV. The CDR3 loop reads CASSSPSTWWTGELFF. The DNA of the CDR3 is TGTGCCAGCAGTTCGCCTTCGACCTGGTGGACCGGGGAGCTGTTTTTT. Full variable domain (remainder filled in from reference TRBV11-2 and TRBJ2-2): EAGVAQSPRYKIIEKRQSVAFWCNPISGHATLYWYQQILGQGPKLLIQFQNNGVVDDSQLPKDRFSAERLKGVDSTLKIQPAKLEDSAVYLCASSSPSTWWTGELFFGEGSRLTVL.

This rearrangement joins TRBV5-1 to TRBJ2-2; unclear D gene. In germline, CDR1 is SGHRS, CDR2 YFSETQ. This CDR3 is 14 amino acids long. The V and J ends lost 0 bases and 7 bases respectively, with 10 bases between them. CDR3: CASSLGARYGELFF. In DNA, the CDR3 is TGCGCCAGCAGCTTGGGGGCGCGATACGGGGAGCTGTTTTTT.

V usage is TRBV5-1 and J usage is TRBJ2-1; D gene ambiguous. Between the trimmed V and J ends, which lost 0 bases and 0 bases, there was a span of 7 bases. Germline CDR1 SGHRS, CDR2 YFSETQ. This CDR3 comprises 15 residues. Here the CDR3 DNA reads TGCGCCAGCAGCTTGGCTACTAACTCCTACAATGAGCAGTTCTTC. Protein product: CASSLATNSYNEQFF.

As regards this clone: This specimen includes other DNA sequences encoding the same CDR3. V gene TRBV19 combines with J gene TRBJ2-1, with unresolved D. The CDR3 extends over 12 amino acids. Deletions cut 2 bases from V and 5 bases from J, with 4 bases between. Germline loops: CDR1 LNHDA, CDR2 SQIVND (reference sequence). CDR3 amino acids: CASSIRDNEQFF. DNA of the CDR3: TGTGCCAGTAGTATAAGGGACAATGAGCAGTTCTTC.

The chain carries TRBV11-2 and TRBJ2-5, with TRBD1 matching over 10 bases. The V gene's germline CDR1 is SGHAT and CDR2 FQNNGV. Trimming cost V 2 bases and J 4 bases; bases outside gene matches: 10. The CDR3 is 17 amino acids. The CDR3 spells CASSLPGTGEDRETQYF. CDR3 DNA sequence: TGTGCCAGCAGCTTACCTGGGACAGGGGAGGACAGAGAGACCCAGTACTTC.

The rearrangement uses TRBV28 and TRBJ1-6; D is ambiguous. Germline values: CDR1 MDHEN, CDR2 SYDVKM. This CDR3 contains 11 residues. Trimming stripped 5 bases from V and 6 bases from J, with 2 bases between. CDR3 sequence (DNA): TGTGCCAGCAGTCTTAATTCACCCCTCCACTTT. Its protein product is CASSLNSPLHF.

CDR3 DNA: TGTGCCAGCAGCTCAACTGAGGCCCCCTACGAGCAGTACTTC. Encoded protein: CASSSTEAPYEQYF. The gene calls are TRBV7-9 and TRBJ2-7; D ambiguous. CDR1 is SEHNR, CDR2 FQNEAQ, per germline (reference sequence). The V and J ends lost 4 bases and 2 bases respectively, with 12 bases between them. CDR3 length: 14 amino acids.

This rearrangement joins TRBV19 to TRBJ2-5; TRBD2 is a possible D gene (6 bases). The CDR3 has 16 amino acids. The V end was cut by 6 bases, the J end by 5 bases, with 22 bases between. Germline loops: CDR1 LNHDA, CDR2 SQIVND (reference sequence). CDR3 nucleotides: TGTGCCAGTAGCAGAACTAGCCCGAACGTGGGGGAGACCCAGTACTTC. Translated, it gives CASSRTSPNVGETQYF.

In nucleotides, the CDR3 is TGTGCCAGCAGCCAATACGCGGCCAGCTACACCTTC. Translating gives CASSQYAASYTF. This chain uses TRBV16 with TRBJ1-2; no definite D call. The V gene lost 1 base and the J gene lost 9 bases, with 9 bases spanning the gap. The germline V gene encodes CDR1 KGHSY and CDR2 FQNENV. The CDR3 contains 12 residues.

V is TRBV6-6 and J is TRBJ2-2, with D possibly matching TRBD1 (5 bases). Germline CDR1 and CDR2: MNHNY and SVGAGI (reference sequence). V lost 5 bases and J 1 base, leaving 20 bases between the germline ends. The CDR3 spans 18 residues. CDR3 bases: TGTGCCAGCAGTCACGGTTTGTTGGGAAGGGGGAACACCGGGGAGCTGTTTTTT. It specifies CASSHGLLGRGNTGELFF.

The chain couples TRBV29-1 to TRBJ1-1, with a tentative D call TRBD1 (5 bases). CDR1 SQVTM and CDR2 ANQGSEA come from the germline V gene. The V end was cut by 7 bases, the J end by 5 bases, with 8 bases between. There are 10 residues in the CDR3. The CDR3 sequence is CSGGGTEAFF. In DNA form, the CDR3 reads TGCAGCGGTGGGGGGACTGAAGCTTTCTTT.

The J gene is TRBJ1-6, the V gene TRBV19; 7 bases agree with TRBD1. This CDR3 spans 14 amino acids. V dropped 6 bases and J dropped 6; count of bases not matched to a gene: 5. Germline assignment: CDR1 LNHDA and CDR2 SQIVND (reference sequence). The CDR3 sequence is CASSRGTANSPLHF. Here the CDR3 DNA reads TGTGCCAGTAGCCGAGGGACAGCTAATTCACCCCTCCACTTT.

The chain employs TRBV2 and TRBJ1-2, with D perhaps matching TRBD1 (6 bases). The CDR3 is 15 amino acids. CDR1 and CDR2 from the germline V gene are SNHLY and FYNNEI. The germline V and J ends were trimmed by 5 bases and 4 bases, with 17 bases remaining between them. The CDR3 region is CASSSDRSFPYGYTF. The CDR3 DNA sequence: TGTGCCAGCAGTTCCGACAGGTCGTTTCCCTATGGCTACACCTTC.

This chain connects TRBV7-2 to TRBJ2-5; D is possibly TRBD1 (6 bases). Germline loops: CDR1 SGHTA, CDR2 FQGNSA. The CDR3 spans 17 residues. V was shortened by 5 bases and J by 0 bases, with 19 bases between the two germline ends. CDR3 loop: CASSPLPTGSYQETQYF. CDR3 sequence (DNA): TGTGCCAGCAGCCCTCTCCCGACAGGATCGTACCAAGAGACCCAGTACTTC.

This chain connects TRBV7-9 to TRBJ1-1; D gene unclear. The CDR3 has 11 residues. Germline V gene lookup returns CDR1 SEHNR and CDR2 FQNEAQ (reference sequence). Trimming stripped 2 bases from V and 9 bases from J, with 7 bases between. The chain's CDR3 is CASSLTPKAFF. CDR3 coding DNA: TGTGCCAGCAGCTTAACGCCTAAAGCTTTCTTT.

The genes are TRBV18 and TRBJ1-1; TRBD1 is a possible D gene (5 bases). Between the trimmed V and J ends, which lost 2 bases and 3 bases, there was a span of 10 bases. CDR1 and CDR2 (germline): KGHSH, LQKENI. This CDR3 region has 14 residues. CDR3 coding DNA: TGTGCCAGCTCACCAAGGTGGGGGGACACTGAAGCTTTCTTT. Encoded protein: CASSPRWGDTEAFF.

The genes are TRBV11-2 and TRBJ2-3; D not certain. Germline-derived CDR1 and CDR2 are SGHAT and FQNNGV. The CDR3 is made up of 11 amino acids. Trimming left V 4 bases short and J 2 bases short, with 1 base between. The CDR3 DNA reads TGTGCCAGCAGCTCCACAGATACGCAGTATTTT. Protein product: CASSSTDTQYF.

V and J are TRBV7-2 and TRBJ2-2; TRBD2 matches at 11 bases. CDR3 size: 17 residues. Losses at the gene ends were 3 bases for V and 1 base for J; bases not matched to a gene: 4. Germline CDR1 is SGHTA and CDR2 is FQGNSA. The CDR3 here is CASSFGSGRVNTGELFF. The CDR3 DNA reads TGTGCCAGCAGCTTCGGTAGCGGGAGGGTGAACACCGGGGAGCTGTTTTTT.